This TCR beta chain derives from a study of cytomegalovirus exposure and HLA in healthy donors. Study results and limitations: The study flagged some 170 TCR beta chains as cytomegalovirus-associated. Through in vitro validation, three CMV-associated chains were shown to be specific for CMV antigens.

Primers for the PCR totalled 60 Vbeta and 13 Jbeta. Generated by immunoSEQ multiplex PCR, the TCRdb table keeps only in-frame clones and is missing some. The data show some 140,000 clones, with roughly 70% seen just once and 2.1% held by the top ten. Germline V gene lookup returns CDR1 LNHNV and CDR2 YYDKDF (reference sequence). The CDR3 covers 16 residues. Unmatched junction bases numbered 8, after V lost 5 bases and J lost 7 bases. This clone was seen a few times. Its antigen is not known. Regarding donors, all were healthy bone marrow donors. The sample consisted of PBMCs. This sequence joins TRBV15 and TRBJ2-2, with 12 bases that match TRBD2. The TCR was taken from a man younger than 45 in good health and CMV-seronegative. For the CDR3, the DNA is TGTGCCACCAGCCGATTACTAGCGGGGGGAGGCGGGGAGCTGTTTTTT. It yields the protein CATSRLLAGGGGELFF.